These 24 T cell receptor beta chains originate from one sample sequenced in a study of blood T cells in healthy people across ages. Together with a sample-barcoded 5' primer, a J-beta primer mix was included in a second PCR lasting about 7 to 11 cycles. MiXCR was run by TCRdb on the 5' RACE reads, yielding one entry per CDR3 protein. The sample has roughly 1,300,000 distinct CDR3 sequences, 45% to 70% seen once. Sequencing used blood. These receptors were taken from a man younger than 35 in good health.

V gene TRBV10-3 combines with J gene TRBJ1-1, with D possibly TRBD1 on 5 matching bases. The CDR3 runs 14 residues. Germline values: CDR1 ENHRY, CDR2 SYGVKD. The V end was cut by 1 base, the J end by 5 bases, with 11 bases between. The CDR3 DNA sequence: TGTGCCATCAGTGAGTATGGGGGTCGAACTGAAGCTTTCTTT. Translation: CAISEYGGRTEAFF.

V gene TRBV6-5 combines with J gene TRBJ1-2; D perhaps matches TRBD1 (6 bases). V was pared by 6 bases and J by 8 bases, with 16 bases between. Per the germline V gene, CDR1 is MNHEY and CDR2 is SVGAGI. The CDR3 runs to 13 residues. This CDR3 is CASSPSYTGGYTF. DNA for the CDR3: TGTGCCAGCAGCCCCTCCTATACAGGGGGCTACACCTTC.

The V and J genes are TRBV9 and TRBJ1-1; D ambiguous. Trimming removed 4 bases from V and 2 bases from J, with 15 bases in between. The CDR3 loop spans 15 amino acids. Germline CDR1 is SGDLS and CDR2 is YYNGEE. CDR3: CASSPRWEANTEAFF. The CDR3 nucleotides are TGTGCCAGCAGCCCGCGGTGGGAGGCAAACACTGAAGCTTTCTTT.

This clonotype was seen a handful of times. The gene calls are TRBV29-1 and TRBJ2-1, with TRBD1 matching 9 bases. J lost 6 bases, V lost 7 bases, and 13 bases had no gene match. The CDR3 is 15 residues long. Germline lookup yields CDR1 SQVTM and CDR2 ANQGSEA. The DNA of the CDR3 is TGCAGCGCCCGGGACAGGGATAACATAGGCAATGAGCAGTTCTTC. This codes for CSARDRDNIGNEQFF.

This clonotype has only a few counts. The V gene is TRBV5-1, the J gene TRBJ2-1; D ambiguous. The CDR3 contains 15 residues. Trimming removed 4 bases at V and 3 bases at J, with 14 bases between. CDR1 is SGHRS and CDR2 is YFSETQ in the germline V gene. CDR3 DNA sequence: TGCGCCAGCAGCGAGGAACATCCCGACTACAATGAGCAGTTCTTC. Its protein is CASSEEHPDYNEQFF.

This clonotype was recorded once. V gene TRBV6-5 combines with J gene TRBJ2-1, with D perhaps TRBD1 (5 bases). The CDR3 extends over 14 amino acids. Germline CDR1 is MNHEY and CDR2 is SVGAGI. V lost 6 bases and J lost 5, with 14 bases in between. CDR3 in DNA: TGTGCCAGCAGAAGACCTCTAGGGGACAATGAGCAGTTCTTC. It yields the protein CASRRPLGDNEQFF.

In its sample, this clonotype was seen a few times. This sequence joins TRBV30 and TRBJ2-7; tentative D call: TRBD1 (5 bases). The CDR3 has 12 amino acids. V lost 1 base and J 8 bases, leaving 12 bases between the germline ends. CDR1 and CDR2 from the germline V gene are GTSNPN and SVGIG (reference sequence). This CDR3 is CAWSAQKGQQYF. CDR3 nucleotide sequence: TGTGCCTGGAGTGCCCAAAAGGGGCAGCAGTACTTC.

A few counts support this clonotype. The V gene is TRBV29-1, the J gene TRBJ1-2; D is ambiguous. The CDR3 is 12 amino acids. V gave up 8 bases and J gave up 3 bases, with 13 bases separating them. Germline CDR1 is SQVTM and CDR2 is ANQGSEA. CDR3 sequence (DNA): TGCAGCCAAGAGAGGGAAGACTATGGCTACACCTTC. As protein: CSQEREDYGYTF.

V gene TRBV7-3 combines with J gene TRBJ1-1, with 10 bases aligning to TRBD1. The CDR3 consists of 15 residues. CDR1 is SGHTA and CDR2 is FQGTGA in the germline V gene. J gave up 0 bases and V 6 bases, and 4 bases lay outside the gene matches. The CDR3 is CASRLGQGLNTEAFF. The CDR3 DNA is TGTGCCAGCAGACTGGGACAGGGGTTGAACACTGAAGCTTTCTTT.

The rearrangement joins TRBV15 to TRBJ1-2; tentatively, D is TRBD1 (6 bases). This CDR3 is 16 amino acids long. CDR1 is LNHNV, CDR2 YYDKDF, per germline (reference sequence). Trimming took off 0 bases at V and 9 bases at J, with 20 bases between the two ends. CDR3 sequence (DNA): TGTGCCACCAGCAGAGAGCGGTGGCCAGGGGAAGACCGCTACACCTTC. Translating it yields CATSRERWPGEDRYTF.

The chain recombines TRBV7-8 with TRBJ2-2, with 8 bases fitting TRBD1. The CDR3 contains 15 residues. V was clipped by 8 bases and J by 4 bases; unmatched bases: 9. Per the germline V gene, CDR1 is SGHVS and CDR2 is FQNEAQ. For the CDR3, the DNA is TGTGCCAGCCGAACAGGGGGAAGTCGCACCGGGGAGCTGTTTTTT. Protein sequence: CASRTGGSRTGELFF. The full variable domain, rest sourced from reference TRBV7-8 and TRBJ2-2, is GAGVSQSPRYKVAKRGQDVALRCDPISGHVSLFWYQQALGQGPEFLTYFQNEAQLDKSGLPSDRFFAERPEGSVSTLKIQRTQQEDSAVYLCASRTGGSRTGELFFGEGSRLTVL.

The chain combines TRBV5-6 with TRBJ2-3; the D gene could be TRBD1 or TRBD2 (5 bases each). Germline loops: CDR1 SGHDT, CDR2 YYEEEE. The V end was cut by 4 bases, the J end by 6 bases, with 18 bases between. This CDR3 comprises 15 residues. The CDR3 DNA follows: TGTGCCAGCAGCGAGAGGGACCGAATAGTGGATACGCAGTATTTT. It is translated as CASSERDRIVDTQYF.

The chain joins TRBV7-2 to TRBJ2-1, with 9 positions matching TRBD1. J gave up 2 bases and V 5 bases, and 4 bases lay outside the gene matches. Germline lookup yields CDR1 SGHTA and CDR2 FQGNSA. The CDR3 contains 15 residues. CDR3 DNA: TGTGCCAGCAGCGCGGACAGGGGAGCCTACAATGAGCAGTTCTTC. It yields the protein CASSADRGAYNEQFF.

The rearrangement links TRBV7-6 to TRBJ2-7; the match to TRBD1 covers 8 bases. Germline-derived CDR1 and CDR2 are SGHVS and FNYEAQ. CDR3 length equals 16 residues. Trimming took 1 base from V and 3 from J; bases not matched to a gene: 8. CDR3: CASSLGPTGAVYEQYF. The CDR3 coding sequence is TGTGCCAGCAGCTTAGGACCGACAGGGGCGGTCTACGAGCAGTACTTC.

This chain links TRBV20-1 with TRBJ2-3, with D possibly being TRBD1 (5 bases). Germline-derived CDR1 and CDR2 are DFQATT and SNEGSKA (reference sequence). The V end lost 5 bases, the J end lost 2 bases, and 14 bases lay between the germline ends. The CDR3 covers 14 residues. The CDR3 loop is CSAAGAATTDTQYF. CDR3 in DNA: TGCAGTGCTGCTGGGGCGGCAACCACAGATACGCAGTATTTT.

A note on this clonotype: A read error may account for a junction end that differs from germline. The chain links TRBV11-2 to TRBJ2-5; D may correspond to TRBD1 or TRBD2 (5 bases each). The J call may be incorrect, as the DNA end agrees better with TRBJ2-7. The germline CDR1 and CDR2 sequences are SGHAT and FQNNGV. The CDR3 sequence is 15 residues long. The CDR3 sequence is CASSQEADISYEQYF. The CDR3 DNA reads as TGCGCCAGCAGCCAAGAAGCGGACATTTCCTACGAGCAGTACTTC.

The rearrangement joins TRBV14 to TRBJ1-2; no clear D. Germline values: CDR1 SGHDN, CDR2 FVKESK. Trimming took 3 bases from V and 7 from J, leaving 9 bases between them. The CDR3 consists of 12 residues. CDR3 sequence: CASSQPGGGYTF. The CDR3, as DNA: TGTGCCAGCAGCCAGCCGGGCGGTGGCTACACCTTC.

V and J are TRBV4-3 and TRBJ1-2; D unresolved. V was trimmed by 1 base and J by 4 bases, leaving 16 bases between them. The germline CDR1 and CDR2 sequences are LGHNA and YSLEER. CDR3 length: 16 residues. This CDR3 is CASSQGWHAESYGYTF. The CDR3 nucleotides read TGCGCCAGCAGCCAAGGATGGCACGCGGAGAGCTATGGCTACACCTTC.

This clonotype was detected only a few times. V usage is TRBV10-3 and J usage is TRBJ2-6, with a possible D match to TRBD1 (5 bases). V lost 1 base and J lost 0, with 10 bases in between. CDR1 and CDR2 (germline): ENHRY, SYGVKD. CDR3 length equals 17 residues. For the CDR3, the DNA is TGTGCCATCAGTGAGTGGGGCACAGTCTCTGGGGCCAACGTCCTGACTTTC. Translation gives CAISEWGTVSGANVLTF.

This clonotype was recorded a few times. The gene calls are TRBV6-1 and TRBJ2-5; TRBD1 matches 9 bases. The CDR3 sequence is 16 residues long. Germline values: CDR1 MNHNS, CDR2 SASEGT. The V gene end was trimmed by 4 bases and the J gene end by 1 base; junction bases not matched to a gene: 7. The CDR3 sequence is CASSGTGVGRQETQYF. The DNA of the CDR3 is TGTGCCAGCAGTGGGACAGGGGTTGGGCGCCAAGAGACCCAGTACTTC.

This chain joins TRBV4-1 and TRBJ1-1, with TRBD1 identical over 8 bases. Germline-derived CDR1 and CDR2 are MGHRA and YSYEKL. Trimming at V came to 7 bases and at J to 1 base, leaving 8 bases not matched to a gene. The CDR3 extends over 15 amino acids. The CDR3 is CASTSRTGRNTEAFF. DNA of the CDR3: TGCGCCAGCACCTCACGGACAGGGAGGAACACTGAAGCTTTCTTT.

CDR3 sequence reads: CASSSPRHRGGGYTF. The CDR3 DNA sequence: TGTGCCAGCAGTTCCCCTCGGCACAGGGGTGGAGGCTACACCTTC. The rearrangement uses TRBV6-5 and TRBJ1-2; 7 bases agree with TRBD1. The CDR3 has 15 residues. V was clipped by 4 bases and J by 8 bases; unmatched bases: 13. The germline V gene encodes CDR1 MNHEY and CDR2 SVGAGI.

This chain connects TRBV20-1 to TRBJ2-5; the match to TRBD2 covers 13 bases. The J call may not be correct, given that the DNA end is closer to TRBJ2-7. CDR1 DFQATT and CDR2 SNEGSKA come from the germline V gene (reference sequence). The CDR3 consists of 17 residues. In DNA, the CDR3 is TGCAGTGCTAGAGATTGGCGGACTAGCGGGAGTAACTACGAGCAGTACTTC. Its protein product is CSARDWRTSGSNYEQYF.

The chain joins TRBV20-1 to TRBJ2-7, with D perhaps matching TRBD2 (5 bases). Germline V CDR1 and CDR2: DFQATT, SNEGSKA (reference sequence). V shed 5 bases and J shed 3 bases, with 14 bases lying between them. The CDR3 consists of 13 residues. The CDR3 region has the DNA TGCAGTGCTTGGACCGTCGGGGACTACGAGCAGTACTTC. Residues: CSAWTVGDYEQYF.